In this sample, the clone carrying this TCR beta chain turned up once. Its antigen is undetermined. This sample stems from a study of cytotoxic CD8 clonotypes in ibrutinib-treated CLL. Overall study context: Some 24 partial and 2 complete responses; at median 68 months, roughly 15 remitted, roughly twelve progressed. Findings of the study overall: Baseline clonality was higher than in age-matched healthy donors and moved in step with circulating CD8+ T-cell counts. The study sampled sustained-remission and progressing patients at different times.

A 1 in 200,000 to 1 in 1 million T cell depth was the sequencing target. Assay: immunoSEQ multiplex PCR; the TCRdb copy retains only in-frame clones and omits some. This sample has around 130,000 clones, with around 84% found just once. Trimming stripped 4 bases from V and 5 bases from J, with 6 bases between. The CDR3 has 11 residues. Germline V gene sequence: CDR1 SGHTS, CDR2 YDEGEE. V is TRBV5-8 and J is TRBJ2-5; no firm D call. The TCR sequence derives from a human donor with chronic lymphocytic leukemia. The starting material was PBMCs, obtained after 24 months of ibrutinib treatment. The DNA for the CDR3 is TGTGCCAGCAGCCCCAGTGAGACCCAGTACTTC. Amino acid sequence: CASSPSETQYF. The whole variable domain, filled in from reference TRBV5-8 and TRBJ2-5, reads EAGVTQSPTHLIKTRGQQATLRCSPISGHTSVYWYQQALGLGLQFLLWYDEGEERNRGNFPPRFSGRQFPNYSSELNVNALELEDSALYLCASSPSETQYFGPGTRLLVL.